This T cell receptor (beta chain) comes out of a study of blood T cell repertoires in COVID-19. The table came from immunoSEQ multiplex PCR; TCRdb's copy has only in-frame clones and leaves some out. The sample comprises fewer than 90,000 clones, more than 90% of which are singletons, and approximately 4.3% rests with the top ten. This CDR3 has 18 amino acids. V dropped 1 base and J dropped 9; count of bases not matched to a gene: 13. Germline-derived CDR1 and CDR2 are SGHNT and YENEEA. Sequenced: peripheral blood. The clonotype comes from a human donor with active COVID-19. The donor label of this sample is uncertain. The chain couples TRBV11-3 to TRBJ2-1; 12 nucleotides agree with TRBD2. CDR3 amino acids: CASSLVFGGTSGWGEQFF. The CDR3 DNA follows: TGTGCCAGCAGCTTAGTCTTTGGCGGGACTAGCGGGTGGGGTGAGCAGTTCTTC.